The sequence of this TCR beta chain was determined in a study of identical twins. TCRdb analysed the 5' RACE reads with MiXCR anew, one entry per CDR3 protein. The sample lists nearly 650,000 distinct CDR3 sequences; roughly 7.1% were seen once. There are 14 residues in the CDR3. Looked up from germline, CDR1 is LGHDT and CDR2 is YNNKEL (reference sequence). V lost 1 base and J 1 base, leaving 7 bases between the germline ends. This clonotype was counted a few times. These data also featured in a second study, about yellow fever vaccine responses in identical twins.

The sequencing sample was made of PBMCs. V and J are TRBV3-1 and TRBJ1-2, with unresolved D. The TCR was taken from a woman under 30 in good health. In DNA form, the CDR3 reads TGTGCCAGCAGCCAAGGGGGAGTTAACTATGGCTACACCTTC. Protein product: CASSQGGVNYGYTF. Drawing the rest from reference TRBV3-1 and TRBJ1-2, the complete variable domain is DTAVSQTPKYLVTQMGNDKSIKCEQNLGHDTMYWYKQDSKKFLKIMFSYNNKELIINETVPNRFSPKSPDKAHLNLHINSLELGDSAVYFCASSQGGVNYGYTFGSGTRLTVV.